A single sample is the source of the 28 T cell receptor beta chains below, sequenced in a study of cytomegalovirus exposure and HLA in healthy donors. PCR involved 60 Vbeta and 13 Jbeta primers. Sequencing used immunoSEQ multiplex PCR; TCRdb keeps in-frame clones, though not all of them. The sample carries approximately 87,000 clones, roughly 79% recorded once. The sample taken for sequencing was PBMCs. The receptors shown here come from a woman aged 70-85 years in good health and CMV-seropositive.

V gene TRBV14 combines with J gene TRBJ2-7; 10 bases line up with TRBD1. Germline V CDR1 and CDR2: SGHDN, FVKESK. The CDR3 runs to 16 residues. V was pared by 6 bases and J by 5 bases, with 13 bases of the junction left unmatched. The chain's CDR3 is CASSRTTGGLINEQYF. CDR3 DNA sequence: TGTGCCAGCAGTCGGACGACAGGGGGCCTTATCAACGAGCAGTACTTC.

This clone appeared a single time. V gene TRBV7-9 combines with J gene TRBJ2-1, with D possibly matching TRBD2 (6 bases). The germline V and J ends were trimmed by 0 bases and 15 bases, with 9 bases remaining between them. Germline loops: CDR1 SEHNR, CDR2 FQNEAQ (reference sequence). The CDR3 consists of 11 residues. Written as DNA, the CDR3 is TGTGCCAGCAGCTTAGCGGGGGAGGCGTTCTTC. Its protein product is CASSLAGEAFF.

This sequence joins TRBV6-5 and TRBJ2-5; TRBD2 aligns across 9 bases. The assigned J gene may be wrong: the sequence end matches TRBJ2-7 better. CDR1 and CDR2 (germline): MNHEY, SVGAGI. The CDR3 spans 16 residues. In nucleotides, the CDR3 is TGTGCCAGCAGTTATCCAAGCGGGAGGAATGGGCACGAGCAGTACTTC. It encodes CASSYPSGRNGHEQYF.

The rearrangement links TRBV5-6 to TRBJ2-3; D gene unclear. The CDR3 spans 12 residues. From germline, CDR1 is SGHDT and CDR2 YYEEEE. V lost 7 bases to trimming and J lost 4 bases, with 10 bases between them. CDR3 amino acids: CASPRRADTQYF. The CDR3 DNA is TGTGCCAGCCCTAGGAGAGCAGATACGCAGTATTTT.

This sequence joins TRBV5-6 and TRBJ1-6; D is uncertain. CDR3 length equals 12 residues. CDR1 is SGHDT and CDR2 is YYEEEE in the germline V gene. V lost 3 bases and J lost 7, with 5 bases in between. The CDR3 here is CASSSGNSPLHF. CDR3 coding DNA: TGTGCCAGCAGCTCCGGGAATTCACCCCTCCACTTT.

J is TRBJ1-4 and V is TRBV18; TRBD1 might be the D (5 bases). Trimming removed 6 bases from V and 10 bases from J, with 18 bases in between. The CDR3 has 14 amino acids. Germline CDR1 and CDR2: KGHSH and LQKENI. The CDR3 sequence is CASSPPLRGGKLFF. DNA for the CDR3: TGTGCCAGCTCCCCCCCATTAAGGGGAGGAAAACTGTTTTTT.

The chain joins TRBV5-1 to TRBJ2-1; TRBD2 aligns across 13 bases. The germline gives CDR1 SGHRS, CDR2 YFSETQ. The CDR3 covers 15 residues. V gave up 4 bases and J gave up 7 bases; unmatched junction bases: 5. DNA of the CDR3: TGCGCCAGCAGCGGGACTAGCGGGAAACTAAATGAGCAGTTCTTC. Protein product: CASSGTSGKLNEQFF. Using reference TRBV5-1 and TRBJ2-1 for the parts outside the CDR3, the full variable domain is KAGVTQTPRYLIKTRGQQVTLSCSPISGHRSVSWYQQTPGQGLQFLFEYFSETQRNKGNFPGRFSGRQFSNSRSEMNVSTLELGDSALYLCASSGTSGKLNEQFFGPGTRLTVL.

The chain employs TRBV2 and TRBJ1-3; D gene unclear. This CDR3 has 13 amino acids. The germline gives CDR1 SNHLY, CDR2 FYNNEI. Trimming removed 3 bases from V and 0 bases from J, with 3 bases in between. CDR3 region: CASSDHSGNTIYF. For the CDR3, the DNA is TGTGCCAGCAGTGACCACTCTGGAAACACCATATATTTT.

This chain uses TRBV7-2 with TRBJ1-5, with D hard to call. Deletions cut 1 base from V and 7 bases from J, with 11 bases between. From germline, CDR1 is SGHTA and CDR2 FQGNSA. The CDR3 is 14 amino acids. CDR3 protein: CASSLEQVGQPQHF. CDR3 nucleotides: TGTGCCAGCAGCTTAGAGCAGGTCGGACAGCCCCAGCATTTT.

The J gene is TRBJ2-7, the V gene TRBV11-2; 8 nucleotides align to TRBD2. This CDR3 region has 18 residues. Germline CDR1 reads SGHAT; CDR2 reads FQNNGV. The trim removed 1 base at V and 1 base at J, leaving 12 bases unmatched. The CDR3 is CASSLALGASGLSYEQYF. CDR3 sequence (DNA): TGTGCCAGCAGCTTAGCCCTGGGGGCTAGCGGGCTTTCCTACGAGCAGTACTTC.

This clone was detected once. The J gene is TRBJ2-2, the V gene TRBV7-2; a possible D gene is TRBD1 (5 bases). The CDR3 totals 15 residues. Germline V gene lookup returns CDR1 SGHTA and CDR2 FQGNSA. V was trimmed by 5 bases and J by 0 bases, leaving 10 bases between them. The CDR3 nucleotides are TGTGCCAGCAGCGCGACAGCCGCGAACACCGGGGAGCTGTTTTTT. Residues: CASSATAANTGELFF.

The V gene is TRBV11-3, the J gene TRBJ2-3; 7 bases agree with TRBD2. The CDR3 has 13 residues. V dropped 7 bases and J dropped 2; count of bases not matched to a gene: 3. Germline V gene lookup returns CDR1 SGHNT and CDR2 YENEEA. The CDR3 sequence is CASNLAATDTQYF. CDR3 nucleotide sequence: TGTGCCAGCAACCTAGCGGCCACAGATACGCAGTATTTT.

The chain couples TRBV27 to TRBJ1-6; D remains ambiguous. Trimming removed 3 bases from V and 2 bases from J, with 5 bases in between. The CDR3 covers 14 residues. CDR1 is MNHEY, CDR2 SMNVEV, per germline (reference sequence). In nucleotides, the CDR3 is TGTGCCAGCAGTTTCACAGCCTATAATTCACCCCTCCACTTT. Encoded protein: CASSFTAYNSPLHF.

This sequence joins TRBV6-1 and TRBJ2-7; 7 bases line up with TRBD2. This CDR3 region has 16 residues. The trim removed 4 bases at V and 4 bases at J, leaving 13 bases unmatched. The germline V gene encodes CDR1 MNHNS and CDR2 SASEGT. The CDR3 protein is CASSAPSAGVGYEQYF. The CDR3 DNA is TGTGCCAGCAGTGCCCCTTCTGCGGGAGTGGGGTACGAGCAGTACTTC.

The sample holds a few counts of this clone. The genes are TRBV19 and TRBJ1-5; a possible D gene is TRBD1 (5 bases). Germline lookup yields CDR1 LNHDA and CDR2 SQIVND (reference sequence). V lost 6 bases to trimming and J lost 5 bases, with 14 bases between them. CDR3 length: 14 residues. The CDR3 sequence is CASSFREAHQPQHF. The CDR3 DNA sequence: TGTGCCAGTAGCTTCAGGGAGGCTCATCAGCCCCAGCATTTT.

The CDR3 DNA is TGTGCCAGCAGCTCTTTAGGGCTCGGGGGTCCCGGGGCCCAGCATTTT. As protein: CASSSLGLGGPGAQHF. The chain carries TRBV11-2 and TRBJ1-5; possibly TRBD1 for D (5 bases). The V gene lost 4 bases and the J gene lost 11 bases, with 24 bases spanning the gap. CDR3 length: 16 amino acids. Germline loops: CDR1 SGHAT, CDR2 FQNNGV.

The chain recombines TRBV6-1 with TRBJ1-3; D gene unclear. The CDR3 consists of 14 residues. CDR1 is MNHNS, CDR2 SASEGT, per germline. The V gene lost 0 bases and the J gene lost 8 bases, with 11 bases spanning the gap. CDR3 DNA sequence: TGTGCCAGCAGTGAAGCGGTGACACTAGACACCATATATTTT. It codes for CASSEAVTLDTIYF.

This clone was seen only a few times. This chain links TRBV7-9 with TRBJ1-2; the D gene is possibly TRBD1 (5 bases). V lost 4 bases and J lost 0, with 12 bases in between. The CDR3 sequence is 15 residues long. Germline lookup yields CDR1 SEHNR and CDR2 FQNEAQ (reference sequence). The CDR3 bases are TGTGCCAGCAGCTATACGGACACCGCTAACTATGGCTACACCTTC. Amino acid sequence: CASSYTDTANYGYTF.

V gene TRBV28 combines with J gene TRBJ2-7, with a possible D match to TRBD2 (5 bases). Germline CDR1 is MDHEN and CDR2 is SYDVKM. V was clipped by 1 base and J by 0 bases, with 10 bases between them. The CDR3 has 15 residues. The CDR3 DNA sequence: TGTGCCAGCAGTTTATCGGGGTCCTCCTCCTACGAGCAGTACTTC. It translates to CASSLSGSSSYEQYF.

In its sample, this clone was seen once. This sequence joins TRBV19 and TRBJ1-2, with 9 bases that match TRBD1. V shed 9 bases, J shed 4 bases, and the junction held 9 bases outside the gene matches. Germline CDR1 is LNHDA and CDR2 is SQIVND (reference sequence). The CDR3 has 14 amino acids. The CDR3 here is CASRRDRDSYGYTF. The DNA for the CDR3 is TGTGCCAGCCGGAGGGACAGGGACTCCTATGGCTACACCTTC.

The gene calls are TRBV29-1 and TRBJ2-2; D may be TRBD1 (6 bases). Trimming removed 4 bases at V and 4 bases at J, with 10 bases between. CDR3 size: 13 residues. Germline V gene data show CDR1 as SQVTM and CDR2 as ANQGSEA. CDR3 sequence (DNA): TGCAGCGTTGTAGGGGGAGCCACCGGGGAGCTGTTTTTT. Its protein is CSVVGGATGELFF.

This clone was found a few times. CDR3 coding DNA: TGTGCCAGTAGTTCCCTCGCGGGCCCGAGCTATGAAAAACTGTTTTTT. Protein product: CASSSLAGPSYEKLFF. The V call is TRBV19, the J call TRBJ1-4; D is ambiguous. This CDR3 has 16 residues. CDR1 LNHDA and CDR2 SQIVND come from the germline V gene (reference sequence). V gave up 5 bases and J gave up 6 bases, with 19 bases separating them.

The chain recombines TRBV4-3 with TRBJ1-1, with 9 positions matching TRBD1. The trim removed 2 bases at V and 6 bases at J, leaving 10 bases unmatched. The V gene's germline CDR1 is LGHNA and CDR2 YSLEER. CDR3 length: 16 amino acids. CDR3 in amino acids: CASSQSPTGGAAEAFF. In DNA form, the CDR3 reads TGCGCCAGCAGCCAATCCCCGACAGGGGGTGCCGCTGAAGCTTTCTTT.

This clone appeared a few times. The rearrangement joins TRBV19 to TRBJ1-5; D not certain. The CDR3 length is 17 residues. Trimming removed 0 bases from V and 0 bases from J, with 12 bases in between. Germline V lookup: CDR1 LNHDA, CDR2 SQIVND (reference sequence). DNA for the CDR3: TGTGCCAGTAGTATAGATCTCTACAGTTATAGCAATCAGCCCCAGCATTTT. This encodes CASSIDLYSYSNQPQHF.

This sequence joins TRBV9 and TRBJ2-5; 8 bases match TRBD2. Trimming at V came to 3 bases and at J to 2 bases, leaving 6 bases not matched to a gene. The CDR3 extends over 15 amino acids. Germline CDR1 is SGDLS and CDR2 is YYNGEE. The CDR3 DNA sequence: TGTGCCAGCAGCGGGGGGGCTAGCGGGCAAGAGACCCAGTACTTC. Encoded protein: CASSGGASGQETQYF.

CDR3 in amino acids: CASSLQQAEYGYTF. The CDR3 region has the DNA TGTGCCAGCAGCTTACAACAGGCGGAATATGGCTACACCTTC. The rearrangement links TRBV7-2 to TRBJ1-2; the D gene is possibly TRBD1 (5 bases). Per germline, CDR1 SGHTA and CDR2 FQGNSA. The CDR3 is 14 amino acids. Trimming stripped 2 bases from V and 5 bases from J, with 12 bases between.

The genes are TRBV4-1 and TRBJ2-3, with 8 bases aligning to TRBD2. This CDR3 comprises 19 residues. V lost 2 bases and J lost 1; bases outside the gene matches: 14. Per the germline V gene, CDR1 is MGHRA and CDR2 is YSYEKL. CDR3 bases: TGCGCCAGCAGCCAATTTGTCTTACGGGAGGGCCGTGGCACAGATACGCAGTATTTT. The encoded protein is CASSQFVLREGRGTDTQYF.

J is TRBJ2-1 and V is TRBV5-1; 10 bases align to TRBD2. This CDR3 contains 15 residues. Per the germline V gene, CDR1 is SGHRS and CDR2 is YFSETQ. V was pared by 1 base and J by 7 bases, with 5 bases of the junction left unmatched. The CDR3 coding sequence is TGCGCCAGCAGCTTGCCTAGCGGGAGTGAAAATGAGCAGTTCTTC. This encodes CASSLPSGSENEQFF.